This T cell receptor (beta chain) was captured by sequencing in a study of blood T cell repertoires in COVID-19. Study background: COVID-19 samples collected from the United States, Italy and Spain covered acute and convalescent phases. In each case, the material was cDNA or gDNA derived from T cells, B-cell-depleted T cells, or PBMCs.

In the original workflow: Nucleated cell counts were estimated from reference gene primer amplification. The repertoire was sequenced with immunoSEQ multiplex PCR; TCRdb's copy has only in-frame clones and lacks some. D and trimming were read from the DNA, whereas the V and J calls and clone size are those reported in that table. The profile shows under 130,000 clones, 88% of them singletons. Sequencing input: peripheral blood. The TCR originated in a human donor in a cohort sampled during active COVID-19.

The CDR3 DNA is TGTGCCAGCAGCCAGGGACAGGGGGCTGGAGATACGCAGTATTTT. Translation gives CASSQGQGAGDTQYF. The rearrangement links TRBV3-1 (or the pseudogene TRBV3-2) to TRBJ2-3; 12 bases map to TRBD1. CDR3 length: 15 residues. V was clipped by 3 bases and J by 5 bases; unmatched bases: 3. In germline, CDR1 is LGHDT, CDR2 YNNKEL (reference sequence).